This paragraph reports one T cell receptor beta chain. The repertoire was sequenced with immunoSEQ multiplex PCR; TCRdb's copy has only in-frame clones and lacks some. The table shows about 19,000 clones, with roughly 33% occurring only once. These data come from a study of graft-versus-host responses after intestinal transplantation. Researchers placed 200,000 CFSE-labeled responder cells in culture with 200,000 irradiated, violet-dye-labeled stimulator cells. Study-level points and caveats: Recipient-marrow GvH clones were detected, some having first appeared in ileum or blood. Individuals who had graft-donor T cell macrochimerism had allografts that showed high graft-versus-host to host-versus-graft clonal ratios. Declines in HvG clones occurring early post-transplant were associated with peak circulating GvH clone levels.

This clonotype was obtained from a human patient who was an organ donor for intestinal transplantation. This material consisted of alloreactive CD4+ T cells from a mixed lymphocyte reaction culture, taken before transplantation. Subset here: CFSE-low proliferating T cells sorted from roughly six-day pre-transplant mixed lymphocyte reaction (GvH or HvG direction).

The CDR3 region is CASSPRQTYEQYF. The CDR3 coding sequence is TGTGCCAGCAGTCCTCGGCAGACCTACGAGCAGTACTTC. The rearrangement links TRBV7-9 to TRBJ2-7; D is uncertain. V was shortened by 6 bases and J by 2 bases, with 11 bases between the two germline ends. The CDR3 totals 13 residues. CDR1 and CDR2 (germline): SEHNR, FQNEAQ (reference sequence).